These T cell receptor beta chains were read from a single sample in a study of Graves' ophthalmopathy and Graves' hyperthyroidism. TCRdb re-called the multiplex PCR reads through MiXCR, storing one row per CDR3 protein. The table records about 390,000 distinct CDR3 sequences, 15% to 20% of them present only once. Material for sequencing was peripheral blood. Receptor source: an adult woman with stable Graves' hyperthyroidism. The CDR3 runs from the conserved cysteine through the conserved F or W. The D gene is left open where the match is weak. Clone sizes are shown as once, few, many, or a class for an expanded clone.

TRBJ2-7	TRBV2	NA	15	many	CASSYWQGKNYEQYF	TGTGCCAGCAGTTATTGGCAGGGGAAAAACTACGAGCAGTACTTC
TRBJ2-7	TRBV7-9	TRBD2	12	many	CASTREGDEQYF	TGTGCCAGCACCCGGGAGGGGGACGAGCAGTACTTC
TRBJ2-7	TRBV4-1	NA	15	few	CASSQREANPYEQYF	TGCGCCAGCAGCCAAAGAGAGGCGAACCCCTACGAGCAGTACTTC
TRBJ2-2	TRBV30	NA	15	many	CAWGPTKPNTGELFF	TGTGCCTGGGGCCCTACGAAACCGAACACCGGGGAGCTGTTTTTT
TRBJ1-1	TRBV28	NA	12	many	CASSLSDTEAFF	TGTGCCAGCAGTTTGTCGGACACTGAAGCTTTCTTT
TRBJ2-5	TRBV6-2/TRBV6-3	NA	13	many	CASSSTNQETQYF	TGTGCCAGCAGTTCAACTAACCAAGAGACCCAGTACTTC
TRBJ2-5	TRBV6-1	NA	12	many	CASSSLTETQYF	TGTGCCAGCAGTTCCCTCACAGAGACCCAGTACTTC
TRBJ1-3	TRBV7-2	NA	14	many	CASSLAANGNTIYF	TGTGCCAGCAGCTTAGCAGCTAATGGAAACACCATATATTTT
TRBJ2-5	TRBV29-1	NA	14	many	CSATRDPPSGTQYF	TGCAGCGCGACCCGGGACCCTCCCTCAGGGACCCAGTACTTC
TRBJ2-7	TRBV24-1	NA	13	many	CATRSPPSYEQYF	TGTGCCACCAGATCGCCTCCTTCCTACGAGCAGTACTTC
TRBJ1-2	TRBV28	NA	14	many	CASSSLSRIYGYTF	TGTGCCAGCAGTTCCCTTTCCCGGATCTATGGCTACACCTTC
TRBJ2-7	TRBV6-2/TRBV6-3	NA	14	many	CASSYGTAAYEQYF	TGTGCCAGCAGTTACGGGACGGCGGCCTACGAGCAGTACTTC